The TCR beta chain described here comes from a study of blood T cell repertoires in COVID-19. The wider study: Sources were T cells, B-cell-depleted T cells, or PBMCs; the material itself was cDNA or gDNA.

It was during active infection that Seattle patients were enrolled and then longitudinally followed. Authors' data handling: The authors estimated nucleated cell counts from reference gene primer amplification. This table comes from immunoSEQ multiplex PCR, and its TCRdb copy is limited to in-frame clones, with some not included. V, J and clone size are those of that table, while D and trimming were read from the DNA. The data contain about 150,000 clones, over 80% of them seen just once; the ten biggest clones take up over 7%. The source is a woman at least 80 years old with COVID-19, enrolled during active disease. Sequenced input: peripheral blood.

In nucleotides, the CDR3 is TGTGCCAGCAGCTCCCTGACAGGGGTCGGCGAGCAGTACTTC. It is translated as CASSSLTGVGEQYF. The chain recombines TRBV11-2 with TRBJ2-7, with 8 bases identical to TRBD1. The CDR3 loop spans 14 amino acids. J was trimmed by 6 bases and V by 4 bases; bases with no gene match: 8. Germline CDR1 SGHAT, CDR2 FQNNGV.